Following are 5 T cell receptor beta chains from one sample sequenced in a study of OX40 agonist ivuxolimab in advanced cancers. Library prep was done by the immunoSEQ multiplex PCR assay. TCRdb took this table from immuneACCESS and kept in-frame rearrangements with V and J called. Such tables lack part of the clones; where checked against another copy, unresolved V genes explain under half of the gap, and the rest is unexplained. Here the sample has about 75,000 clones; 70% to 90% occur a single time. The ten largest make up roughly 8.2% of the sample. The sequences come from CD4+ or CD8+ T cells sorted from blood, collected in a trial of the OX40 agonist ivuxolimab. Source of these receptors: an adult with an advanced solid tumor such as melanoma, head and neck, liver or kidney cancer.

The chain couples TRBV6-1 to TRBJ2-1, with D maybe TRBD2 (5 bases). This CDR3 has 13 amino acids. V lost 5 bases and J 7 bases, leaving 12 bases between the germline ends. Germline CDR1 reads MNHNS; CDR2 reads SASEGT. CDR3 coding DNA: TGTGCCAGCAGTCTACTCCCGGGGAATGAGCAGTTCTTC. Its translation is CASSLLPGNEQFF.

J is TRBJ2-5 and V is TRBV5-1; tentative D call: TRBD1 (6 bases). In germline, CDR1 is SGHRS, CDR2 YFSETQ. V lost 2 bases and J lost 1, with 9 bases in between. The CDR3 extends over 14 amino acids. CDR3 nucleotides: TGCGCCAGCAGCTTCCAAGGGGGCCAAGAGACCCAGTACTTC. It is translated as CASSFQGGQETQYF. Filled out from reference TRBV5-1 and TRBJ2-5, the complete variable domain reads KAGVTQTPRYLIKTRGQQVTLSCSPISGHRSVSWYQQTPGQGLQFLFEYFSETQRNKGNFPGRFSGRQFSNSRSEMNVSTLELGDSALYLCASSFQGGQETQYFGPGTRLLVL.

V and J are TRBV6-5 and TRBJ1-1; no clear D gene. Looked up from germline, CDR1 is MNHEY and CDR2 is SVGAGI. The CDR3 is made up of 13 amino acids. The ends were cut back, 6 bases at V and 1 base at J, with 9 bases in the middle. CDR3 residues: CASRRGKNTEAFF. CDR3 DNA: TGTGCCAGCAGAAGAGGAAAGAACACTGAAGCTTTCTTT.

The chain combines TRBV5-4 with TRBJ2-1; D is tentatively TRBD1 or TRBD2 (5 bases each). This CDR3 is built from 16 residues. With 4 bases removed from V and 7 bases from J, the gap between germline ends came to 21 bases. Germline CDR1 SGHNT, CDR2 YYREEE (reference sequence). The CDR3 spells CASSPVPGAGLNEQFF. CDR3 DNA sequence: TGTGCCAGCAGCCCGGTTCCTGGGGCGGGCCTGAATGAGCAGTTCTTC.

The rearrangement joins TRBV29-1 to TRBJ1-1, with D unclear. Germline V gives CDR1 SQVTM, CDR2 ANQGSEA. V dropped 8 bases and J dropped 8 bases, with 21 bases sitting between them. The CDR3 is 13 amino acids. CDR3: CSSMGSNKEEAFF. The CDR3 DNA sequence: TGCAGCTCGATGGGATCCAATAAAGAGGAAGCTTTCTTT.